This T cell receptor beta chain was recovered during a study of beta chain features in type 1 diabetes. Study results and caveats: All four CD4+ subsets of Type 1 diabetes patients contained TCRB CDR3s that were moderately but significantly shorter.

A few counts support this clone. What it recognizes is unknown. Investigators reverse transcribed all isolated RNA, so they sequenced expressed TCRB transcripts. Roughly 3.6 million reads, on average, came from each naive, central memory and regulatory T cell sample. Sequencing was performed with immunoSEQ multiplex PCR; in TCRdb, only in-frame clones are kept and a portion is missing. The repertoire holds 300,000 or so clones, roughly 9% seen once, with over 0.95% in the top ten. Each of the CD4+ naive, central memory, regulatory and stem cell-like memory populations was sorted via CD45RO/CCR7/CD25/CD127/CD95/CD27. The V gene's germline CDR1 is SGHNT and CDR2 YYREEE (reference sequence). Trimming took off 5 bases at V and 1 base at J, with 15 bases between the two ends. The CDR3 consists of 15 residues.

The V call is TRBV5-4, the J call TRBJ1-1, with D unresolved. The sample consisted of central memory CD4+ T cells from blood. The TCR was taken from a man aged 25-45 years with type 1 diabetes. The CDR3 sequence is CASRPQERGNTEAFF. The CDR3 DNA is TGTGCCAGCAGACCTCAAGAGCGAGGGAACACTGAAGCTTTCTTT.